These T cell receptor beta chains were read from a single sample in a study of T cell responses to AZD1222 COVID-19 vaccine. Generated by immunoSEQ multiplex PCR, the TCRdb table keeps only in-frame clones and is missing some. In the table there are fewer than 110,000 clones, around 87% of which are singletons. Sequenced here: peripheral blood, sampled 28 days after the second AZD1222 dose. Source of these receptors: an adult who received the AZD1222 COVID-19 vaccine. Both conserved end residues are part of each CDR3. A D gene is named only where the DNA matches it firmly. Not every row has a clone size; where given, it reads once, few, many or a size class.

CDR3nt: TGTGCCTGGAGTCTACTAGCGGGGGGGCCGGAGGAGCAGTTCTTC
CDR3aa: CAWSLLAGGPEEQFF
j_gene: TRBJ2-1
abundance: .
v_gene: TRBV30
d_gene: TRBD2

CDR3nt: TGTGCCAGCAGCGCAGACAGGGGGCATGCCGGGGAGCTGTTTTTT
CDR3aa: CASSADRGHAGELFF
j_gene: TRBJ2-2
abundance: .
v_gene: TRBV2
d_gene: TRBD1

CDR3nt: TGTGCCAGCACCAACCTCGGGACAGGGGATGGCTACACCTTC
CDR3aa: CASTNLGTGDGYTF
j_gene: TRBJ1-2
abundance: .
v_gene: TRBV7-9
d_gene: TRBD1

CDR3nt: TGTGCCAGCAGTTCTTTAGGGTTCTACAATGAGCAGTTCTTC
CDR3aa: CASSSLGFYNEQFF
j_gene: TRBJ2-1
abundance: .
v_gene: TRBV27
d_gene: .

CDR3nt: TGTGCCAGCTCACCACCGGTAGCATCGGTTCGGGGTAATGAGCAGTTCTTC
CDR3aa: CASSPPVASVRGNEQFF
j_gene: TRBJ2-1
abundance: .
v_gene: TRBV18
d_gene: .

CDR3nt: TGTGCCAGCAGTGAAGCCCCCCCAGTCCCAGATACGCAGTATTTT
CDR3aa: CASSEAPPVPDTQYF
j_gene: TRBJ2-3
abundance: .
v_gene: TRBV2
d_gene: .

CDR3nt: TGTGCCAGCAGCCAAGGATGGACAGGGGAGTTTGGGGAGACCCAGTACTTC
CDR3aa: CASSQGWTGEFGETQYF
j_gene: TRBJ2-5
abundance: .
v_gene: TRBV3-1/TRBV3-2
d_gene: TRBD1

CDR3nt: TGTGCCACCACCTCCCGCCACGGCAATCAGCCCCAGCATTTT
CDR3aa: CATTSRHGNQPQHF
j_gene: TRBJ1-5
abundance: .
v_gene: TRBV15
d_gene: .

CDR3nt: TGTGCCAGTAGTACAGACCGGGACAGGGGAAATAGCAATCAGCCCCAGCATTTT
CDR3aa: CASSTDRDRGNSNQPQHF
j_gene: TRBJ1-5
abundance: .
v_gene: TRBV19
d_gene: TRBD1

CDR3nt: TGCGCCAGCAGCTTGGAGGTTTTGACTGAAGCTTTCTTT
CDR3aa: CASSLEVLTEAFF
j_gene: TRBJ1-1
abundance: .
v_gene: TRBV5-1
d_gene: .

CDR3nt: TGTGCCGGCATGGGGACTAGCGGGAGGAATTACAATGAGCAGTTCTTC
CDR3aa: CAGMGTSGRNYNEQFF
j_gene: TRBJ2-1
abundance: .
v_gene: TRBV7-9
d_gene: TRBD2

CDR3nt: TGTGCCAGCAGTTTATCGACTAGTCGGAACACCGGGGAGCTGTTTTTT
CDR3aa: CASSLSTSRNTGELFF
j_gene: TRBJ2-2
abundance: .
v_gene: TRBV27
d_gene: .

CDR3nt: TGTGCCATCAGTGAGAGAGTCAGGGGGCAGCATCAGCCCCAGCATTTT
CDR3aa: CAISERVRGQHQPQHF
j_gene: TRBJ1-5
abundance: .
v_gene: TRBV10-3
d_gene: TRBD1

CDR3nt: TGTGCCAGCAGCCGGCCTGCGGTTAGCACCGGGGAGCTGTTTTTT
CDR3aa: CASSRPAVSTGELFF
j_gene: TRBJ2-2
abundance: .
v_gene: TRBV5-4
d_gene: .

CDR3nt: TGTGCCAGCAGTTACGGGGGGTCGGCTACGGCGGAGACCCAGTACTTC
CDR3aa: CASSYGGSATAETQYF
j_gene: TRBJ2-5
abundance: .
v_gene: TRBV6-2/TRBV6-3
d_gene: .

CDR3nt: TGCGCCAGCAGCCAAGACCCGACAGGGGCGGGCACTGAAGCTTTCTTT
CDR3aa: CASSQDPTGAGTEAFF
j_gene: TRBJ1-1
abundance: once
v_gene: TRBV4-1
d_gene: TRBD1

CDR3nt: TGTGCCAGCAGCTTATGGGTGGCGGCGGGAGATACGCAGTATTTT
CDR3aa: CASSLWVAAGDTQYF
j_gene: TRBJ2-3
abundance: .
v_gene: TRBV7-2
d_gene: .

CDR3nt: TGCGCCAGCAGCAACCCGGAGACGTACGAGCAGTACTTC
CDR3aa: CASSNPETYEQYF
j_gene: TRBJ2-7
abundance: .
v_gene: TRBV5-1
d_gene: .

CDR3nt: TGTGCCACCAGCAGAGATCGCTCCGTGTACGGCTACACCTTC
CDR3aa: CATSRDRSVYGYTF
j_gene: TRBJ1-2
abundance: .
v_gene: TRBV15
d_gene: .

CDR3nt: TGTGCCAGCAGTGTCGACAGCTACAATGAGCAGTTCTTC
CDR3aa: CASSVDSYNEQFF
j_gene: TRBJ2-1
abundance: .
v_gene: TRBV6-2/TRBV6-3
d_gene: .

CDR3nt: TGTGCCAGCAGTTACCCCGGACTAGCGGGAGGGCCGGGGGGTAATGAGCAGTTCTTC
CDR3aa: CASSYPGLAGGPGGNEQFF
j_gene: TRBJ2-1
abundance: .
v_gene: TRBV6-2/TRBV6-3
d_gene: TRBD2

CDR3nt: TGTGCCAGCAGCCCCTGGAGGGCGGGCTCCTATAATTCACCCCTCCACTTT
CDR3aa: CASSPWRAGSYNSPLHF
j_gene: TRBJ1-6
abundance: .
v_gene: TRBV7-8
d_gene: .

CDR3nt: TGTGCCAGCAGTGAACAGTATAATTCACCCCTCCACTTT
CDR3aa: CASSEQYNSPLHF
j_gene: TRBJ1-6
abundance: .
v_gene: TRBV6-1
d_gene: .

CDR3nt: TGCAGCGTTGAAGAGGGATCAGGAAATGAAAAACTGTTTTTT
CDR3aa: CSVEEGSGNEKLFF
j_gene: TRBJ1-4
abundance: .
v_gene: TRBV29-1
d_gene: .

CDR3nt: TGCGCCAGCAGCCAAGCCCCCCAACCCGATACGCAGTATTTT
CDR3aa: CASSQAPQPDTQYF
j_gene: TRBJ2-3
abundance: once
v_gene: TRBV4-1
d_gene: .

CDR3nt: TGTGCCTGGAGTGTCAAGGCCGTAAGCAATCAGCCCCAGCATTTT
CDR3aa: CAWSVKAVSNQPQHF
j_gene: TRBJ1-5
abundance: .
v_gene: TRBV30
d_gene: .

CDR3nt: TGCGCCAGCAGCTTAGGATCCGCGAGCCAAGAGACCCAGTACTTC
CDR3aa: CASSLGSASQETQYF
j_gene: TRBJ2-5
abundance: .
v_gene: TRBV5-1
d_gene: .

CDR3nt: TGCGCCAGCAGCCAAATGGGGGGGGCGGCTTTCTTT
CDR3aa: CASSQMGGAAFF
j_gene: TRBJ1-1
abundance: .
v_gene: TRBV4-1
d_gene: .

CDR3nt: TGTGCCAGCTCACCAGCTAACACTGAAGCTTTCTTT
CDR3aa: CASSPANTEAFF
j_gene: TRBJ1-1
abundance: .
v_gene: TRBV18
d_gene: .

CDR3nt: TGCGCCAGCAGCCCGGGACAGGGGGCAAGGACTAGCGGGAAATTTTCCTACGAGCAGTACTTC
CDR3aa: CASSPGQGARTSGKFSYEQYF
j_gene: TRBJ2-7
abundance: .
v_gene: TRBV5-1
d_gene: .

CDR3nt: TGCGCCAGCAGTGTTGGTGGGACAGGTAGCAATCAGCCCCAGCATTTT
CDR3aa: CASSVGGTGSNQPQHF
j_gene: TRBJ1-5
abundance: .
v_gene: TRBV10-2
d_gene: TRBD1

CDR3nt: TGTGCCAGTAGTCGGTCGGTCTTGGGGGAGACCCAGTACTTC
CDR3aa: CASSRSVLGETQYF
j_gene: TRBJ2-5
abundance: .
v_gene: TRBV19
d_gene: .

CDR3nt: TGTGCCTGGAGTGTCATGGCGGGGTCCTACGAGCAGTACTTC
CDR3aa: CAWSVMAGSYEQYF
j_gene: TRBJ2-7
abundance: .
v_gene: TRBV30
d_gene: .

CDR3nt: TGTGCCTGGAGTTCTCTGCGGGGGTTCACTGAAGCTTTCTTT
CDR3aa: CAWSSLRGFTEAFF
j_gene: TRBJ1-1
abundance: .
v_gene: TRBV30
d_gene: .

CDR3nt: TGTGCCAGCTCACCACTGGGCATCCCCTACGAGCAGTACTTC
CDR3aa: CASSPLGIPYEQYF
j_gene: TRBJ2-7
abundance: .
v_gene: TRBV18
d_gene: .

CDR3nt: TGTGCCAGCAGAGTTGTAAACACCGGGGAGCTGTTTTTT
CDR3aa: CASRVVNTGELFF
j_gene: TRBJ2-2
abundance: .
v_gene: TRBV27
d_gene: .

CDR3nt: TGTGCCAGCAGTTACTCGACCTCAGGGTACGAGCAGTACTTC
CDR3aa: CASSYSTSGYEQYF
j_gene: TRBJ2-7
abundance: .
v_gene: TRBV6-5
d_gene: .

CDR3nt: TGTGCCTGGAGCGTGGGGCCCTACGAGCAGTACTTC
CDR3aa: CAWSVGPYEQYF
j_gene: TRBJ2-7
abundance: .
v_gene: TRBV30
d_gene: .

CDR3nt: TGCGCCAGCAGCTTTTTAGGACCCCCCGCCTACGAGCAGTACTTC
CDR3aa: CASSFLGPPAYEQYF
j_gene: TRBJ2-7
abundance: .
v_gene: TRBV5-1
d_gene: .

CDR3nt: TGTGCCAGCAGTCGACAGGGGGCGCTTTACTATGGCTACACCTTC
CDR3aa: CASSRQGALYYGYTF
j_gene: TRBJ1-2
abundance: .
v_gene: TRBV27
d_gene: TRBD1